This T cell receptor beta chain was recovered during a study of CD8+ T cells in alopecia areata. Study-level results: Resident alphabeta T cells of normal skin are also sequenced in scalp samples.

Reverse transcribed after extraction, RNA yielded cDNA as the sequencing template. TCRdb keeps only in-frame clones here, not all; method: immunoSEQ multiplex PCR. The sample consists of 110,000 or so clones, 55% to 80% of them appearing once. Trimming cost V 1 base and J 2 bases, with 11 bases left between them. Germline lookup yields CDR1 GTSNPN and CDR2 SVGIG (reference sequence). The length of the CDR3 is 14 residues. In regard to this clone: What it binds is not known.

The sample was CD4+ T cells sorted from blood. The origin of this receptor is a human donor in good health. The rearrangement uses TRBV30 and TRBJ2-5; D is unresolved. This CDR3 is CAWSETTLQETQYF. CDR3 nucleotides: TGTGCCTGGAGTGAAACGACTCTTCAAGAGACCCAGTACTTC.